A single sample is the source of the 21 T cell receptor beta chains below, sequenced in a study of radiation and T cells in renal cell carcinoma. Libraries were prepared by immunoSEQ multiplex PCR; TCRdb keeps only in-frame clonotypes and omits some of them. The sample holds 15,000 to 20,000 clones, roughly 50% seen once. Stated treatment: 15 Gy SBRT to primary tumor, nephrectomy 4 weeks later. The sample here was tumor tissue, taken from a patient whose treatment included radiotherapy and nephrectomy. These receptors were collected from a woman in her fifties or sixties with renal cell carcinoma.

This chain uses TRBV10-2 with TRBJ2-5, with 7 bases identical to TRBD1. There are 14 residues in the CDR3. The germline V gene encodes CDR1 WSHSY and CDR2 SAAADI. With 9 bases clipped from V and 1 base from J, the junction kept 8 bases outside the gene matches. CDR3 residues: CASLGTEAQETQYF. The DNA for the CDR3 is TGCGCCAGTCTCGGGACAGAGGCCCAAGAGACCCAGTACTTC.

The V and J genes are TRBV28 and TRBJ1-6; 8 bases are shared with TRBD1. This CDR3 has 17 amino acids. The germline V gene encodes CDR1 MDHEN and CDR2 SYDVKM. With 6 bases clipped from V and 0 bases from J, the junction kept 7 bases outside the gene matches. CDR3 DNA: TGTGCCAGCAGCGGTACAGGGGGGAGCTCCTATAATTCACCCCTCCACTTT. Encoded protein: CASSGTGGSSYNSPLHF.

This clone was counted a few times. The gene calls are TRBV10-3 and TRBJ1-2; a possible D gene is TRBD1 (5 bases). Per germline, CDR1 ENHRY and CDR2 SYGVKD. This CDR3 has 13 residues. Deletions cut 4 bases from V and 3 bases from J, with 9 bases between. The CDR3 nucleotides are TGTGCCATCAGTGGTGGGGCCTACTATGGCTACACCTTC. Amino acid sequence: CAISGGAYYGYTF.

Comment on this clone: The same CDR3 arises from other DNA sequences in this sample as well. The V call is TRBV6-1, the J call TRBJ2-7; D is possibly TRBD2 (6 bases). V was trimmed by 5 bases and J by 5 bases, leaving 10 bases between them. The CDR3 sequence is 12 residues long. CDR1 and CDR2 from the germline V gene are MNHNS and SASEGT. The CDR3 here is CASSFGGDEQYF. CDR3 DNA sequence: TGTGCCAGCAGTTTTGGAGGGGACGAGCAGTACTTC.

The sample holds many counts of this clone. The chain links TRBV5-1 to TRBJ2-5; D possibly uses TRBD1 or TRBD2 (5 bases each). This CDR3 has 14 amino acids. Germline loops: CDR1 SGHRS, CDR2 YFSETQ. V gave up 5 bases and J gave up 1 base, with 12 bases separating them. This CDR3 is CASRPSGTQETQYF. CDR3 coding DNA: TGCGCCAGCAGGCCGTCGGGGACCCAAGAGACCCAGTACTTC.

The chain couples TRBV6-5 to TRBJ1-2, with 10 bases lining up with TRBD1. The V and J ends lost 2 bases and 6 bases, in that order; junction bases with no gene match: 6. The CDR3 length is 15 residues. Germline CDR1 MNHEY, CDR2 SVGAGI. As DNA, the CDR3 is TGTGCCAGCAGTTACCTTGACAGGGGGCGGGATGGCTACACCTTC. Protein sequence: CASSYLDRGRDGYTF.

V and J are TRBV5-1 and TRBJ2-5; 9 nucleotides line up with TRBD1. V dropped 3 bases and J dropped 5; count of bases not matched to a gene: 2. The V gene's germline CDR1 is SGHRS and CDR2 YFSETQ. This CDR3 has 13 residues. CDR3 in amino acids: CASSSDRGETQYF. The CDR3 DNA is TGCGCCAGCAGCTCCGACAGGGGGGAGACCCAGTACTTC.

Details on this clone: The sample carries other DNA sequences with the same CDR3. This sequence joins TRBV6-1 and TRBJ2-4; D ambiguous. The germline V gene has CDR1 MNHNS and CDR2 SASEGT. The CDR3 covers 10 residues. V lost 7 bases to trimming and J lost 7 bases, with 5 bases between them. The CDR3 DNA follows: TGTGCCAGCACTAATAACATTCAGTACTTC. It specifies CASTNNIQYF.

The rearrangement links TRBV7-2 to TRBJ1-2, with D possibly TRBD1 on 5 matching bases. V was shortened by 4 bases and J by 4 bases, with 13 bases between the two germline ends. The CDR3 length is 14 residues. Germline V CDR1 and CDR2: SGHTA, FQGNSA. CDR3 protein: CASSSPGGGYGYTF. The CDR3 DNA reads TGTGCCAGCAGCTCACCGGGGGGGGGCTATGGCTACACCTTC.

The chain is built from TRBV18 and TRBJ2-1; 7 bases are shared with TRBD2. Germline CDR1 reads KGHSH; CDR2 reads LQKENI. The CDR3 contains 16 residues. The V gene end was trimmed by 2 bases and the J gene end by 6 bases; junction bases not matched to a gene: 10. The CDR3 protein is CASSPEGAGVANEQFF. DNA of the CDR3: TGTGCCAGCTCACCAGAGGGCGCGGGAGTAGCCAATGAGCAGTTCTTC. The full variable domain, its missing parts supplied by reference TRBV18 and TRBJ2-1, is NAGVMQNPRHLVRRRGQEARLRCSPMKGHSHVYWYRQLPEEGLKFMVYLQKENIIDESGMPKERFSAEFPKEGPSILRIQQVVRGDSAAYFCASSPEGAGVANEQFFGPGTRLTVL.

The CDR3 here is CASGLAGTDYGYTF. The DNA of the CDR3 is TGTGCTAGTGGTTTGGCCGGGACAGACTATGGCTACACCTTC. This chain links TRBV12-5 with TRBJ1-2; TRBD1 aligns across 7 bases. The CDR3 length is 14 residues. The germline V gene encodes CDR1 LGHNT and CDR2 FRNRAP. V shed 1 base, J shed 3 bases, and the junction held 2 bases outside the gene matches. Based on the CDR3 plus reference TRBV12-5 and TRBJ1-2, the full variable domain is DARVTQTPRHKVTEMGQEVTMRCQPILGHNTVFWYRQTMMQGLELLAYFRNRAPLDDSGMPKDRFSAEMPDATLATLKIQPSEPRDSAVYFCASGLAGTDYGYTFGSGTRLTVV.

This clone showed up just a few times. The genes are TRBV4-2 and TRBJ2-1; TRBD2 matches at 8 bases. CDR3 size: 15 residues. The V gene end was trimmed by 2 bases and the J gene end by 0 bases; junction bases not matched to a gene: 0. Germline CDR1 is LGHNA and CDR2 is YNFKEQ. The CDR3 DNA sequence: TGTGCCAGCAGCCAAAGCGGGAGCTCCTACAATGAGCAGTTCTTC. It encodes CASSQSGSSYNEQFF.

Within the sample, this clone is medium-sized. The J gene is TRBJ2-7, the V gene TRBV11-2; D ambiguous. The CDR3 runs to 12 residues. Germline V gene data show CDR1 as SGHAT and CDR2 as FQNNGV. V lost 0 bases and J 4 bases, leaving 4 bases between the germline ends. CDR3 in amino acids: CASSLDRYEQYF. CDR3 nucleotides: TGTGCCAGCAGCTTAGACCGTTACGAGCAGTACTTC. Together with reference TRBV11-2 and TRBJ2-7, the CDR3 gives the full variable domain: EAGVAQSPRYKIIEKRQSVAFWCNPISGHATLYWYQQILGQGPKLLIQFQNNGVVDDSQLPKDRFSAERLKGVDSTLKIQPAKLEDSAVYLCASSLDRYEQYFGPGTRLTVT.

Points on this clone: The junction departs from germline at one end; a sequencing error may be responsible. Other nucleotide sequences from this sample produce the same CDR3. The CDR3 reads CASSRTGGIYEQYF. The DNA for the CDR3 is TGCGCCAGCAGCCGGACAGGGGGAATCTACGAGCAGTACTTC. The chain employs TRBV2 and TRBJ2-7, with 10 bases aligning to TRBD1. The CDR3 is 14 residues long. CDR1 is SNHLY and CDR2 is FYNNEI in the germline V gene.

The J gene is TRBJ2-6, the V gene TRBV9; D unresolved. With 0 bases removed from V and 0 bases from J, the gap between germline ends came to 7 bases. The germline gives CDR1 SGDLS, CDR2 YYNGEE. CDR3 length: 16 amino acids. The CDR3 nucleotides read TGTGCCAGCAGCGTAGTCGGCAACTCTGGGGCCAACGTCCTGACTTTC. Residues: CASSVVGNSGANVLTF.

The chain is built from TRBV5-6 and TRBJ2-5; TRBD1 agrees at 10 bases. The CDR3 totals 15 residues. The junction had 6 bases not matched to a gene; V was cut back by 0 bases and J by 7 bases. CDR1 and CDR2 from the germline V gene are SGHDT and YYEEEE. CDR3 in amino acids: CASSLETGGLGTQYF. DNA of the CDR3: TGTGCCAGCAGCTTGGAGACAGGGGGCCTTGGGACCCAGTACTTC.

The chain recombines TRBV10-1 with TRBJ2-1; no clear D. The germline V and J ends were trimmed by 6 bases and 6 bases, with 6 bases remaining between them. The CDR3 has 11 amino acids. CDR1 and CDR2 from the germline V gene are WNHNN and SYGVQD (reference sequence). CDR3 bases: TGCGCCAGCAGCCAGTCCAATGAGCAGTTCTTC. It codes for CASSQSNEQFF.

The chain employs TRBV7-2 and TRBJ2-1, with unresolved D. The CDR3 is made up of 11 amino acids. The ends were cut back, 5 bases at V and 10 bases at J, with 9 bases in the middle. Germline CDR1 and CDR2: SGHTA and FQGNSA. CDR3 residues: CASSPSFEQFF. CDR3 DNA: TGTGCCAGCAGCCCATCCTTCGAGCAGTTCTTC.

This clone was observed a few times. The chain joins TRBV18 to TRBJ1-1; possible D gene TRBD1, 5 bases. In germline, CDR1 is KGHSH, CDR2 LQKENI. This CDR3 comprises 13 residues. The V and J ends lost 7 bases and 1 base respectively, with 10 bases between them. CDR3 loop: CASLQEPNTEAFF. The CDR3 DNA is TGTGCCAGCTTACAGGAACCGAACACTGAAGCTTTCTTT.

The V gene is TRBV6-5, the J gene TRBJ1-1; D is perhaps TRBD1 (6 bases). V was shortened by 2 bases and J by 10 bases, with 17 bases between the two germline ends. CDR1 and CDR2 (germline): MNHEY, SVGAGI. This CDR3 comprises 14 residues. CDR3 region: CASSYGDTPYRAFF. In DNA form, the CDR3 reads TGTGCCAGCAGTTACGGGGACACCCCGTACCGAGCTTTCTTT.

This clone was counted a few times. The CDR3 bases are TGTGCCAGCAGTTTAATATATAGCGAAGAGACCCAGTACTTC. Encoded protein: CASSLIYSEETQYF. This chain uses TRBV27 with TRBJ2-5, with D possibly matching TRBD2 (5 bases). The CDR3 is made up of 14 amino acids. The ends were cut back, 2 bases at V and 3 bases at J, with 10 bases in the middle. Germline lookup yields CDR1 MNHEY and CDR2 SMNVEV (reference sequence).